This TCR beta chain was captured in a study of technical replicates of blood from several donors (dated by TCRdb to about 2017). Library preparation was by the immunoSEQ multiplex PCR assay. TCRdb limited this immuneACCESS table to in-frame rearrangements with V and J called. A share of clones is missing; checked studies link under half to unresolved V genes, and the rest is unexplained. The sample table lists tens of thousands of clones, about 96% of them with a count of one. Around 0.4% of the sample goes to the ten largest clones. Trimming takes 0 bases off V and 3 bases off J; junction bases not matched to a gene: 4. Via the germline V gene (reference sequence), CDR1 is GTSNPN and CDR2 SVGIG. From its cysteine to its phenylalanine, the CDR3 spans 14 amino acids. The sequence is cut down to CDR3 DNA, 42 bases in frame from base 1. This clone appeared a single time. The clone's antigen remains unknown. No per-base quality is available; no much larger clone lies one base away.

The TCR was taken from a human donor in good health. Recombination connected TRBV30 to TRBJ1-1, with 7 junctional bases fitting TRBD1. Material for sequencing was T cells isolated from PBMCs. For the CDR3, the sequence is CAWSVSQGDTEAFF. Read as DNA, the sequence is TGTGCCTGGAGTGTGAGCCAGGGGGACACTGAAGCTTTCTTT. Extended through the reference TRBV30 and TRBJ1-1 proteins, this CDR3 yields the full variable domain: SQTIHQWPATLVQPVGSPLSLECTVEGTSNPNLYWYRQAAGRGLQLLFYSVGIGQISSEVPQNLSASRPQDRQFILSSKKLLLSDSGFYLCAWSVSQGDTEAFFGQGTRLTVV.